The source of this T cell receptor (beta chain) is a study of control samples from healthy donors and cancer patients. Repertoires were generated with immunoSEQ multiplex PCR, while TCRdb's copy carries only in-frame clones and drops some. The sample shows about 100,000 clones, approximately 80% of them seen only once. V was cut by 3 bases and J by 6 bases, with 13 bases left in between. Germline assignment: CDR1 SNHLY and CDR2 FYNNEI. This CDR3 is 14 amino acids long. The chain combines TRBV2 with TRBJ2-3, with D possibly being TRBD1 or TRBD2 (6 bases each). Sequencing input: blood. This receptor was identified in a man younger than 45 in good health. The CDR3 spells CASSDRRGADTQYF. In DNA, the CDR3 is TGTGCCAGCAGTGACCGTAGGGGGGCGGATACGCAGTATTTT.